This T cell receptor beta chain was documented in a study of response to subunit inactivated influenza vaccine. Findings of the study overall: With each seasonal influenza vaccination, the authors suggested, few new T cells are recruited.

The CDR3 has 15 residues. V dropped 0 bases and J dropped 7; count of bases not matched to a gene: 9. Germline V lookup: CDR1 SGHRS, CDR2 YFSETQ. This clonotype was found a few times. Its target is not known. Using its own MiXCR run on the RT-PCR reads, TCRdb lists one record per CDR3 protein. The sample records roughly 650,000 distinct CDR3 sequences, approximately 14% being singletons. The TCR originated in a man aged 45-65 years who received an inactivated influenza vaccine. Sequences were derived from PBMCs from blood, sampled approximately 15 days before vaccination. J is TRBJ1-2 and V is TRBV5-1; 7 bases align to TRBD1. CDR3 region: CASSLDRGGVFGYTF. Written as DNA, the CDR3 is TGCGCCAGCAGCTTGGACAGGGGAGGGGTCTTTGGCTACACCTTC.